A single sample is the source of the 25 T cell receptor beta chains below, sequenced in a study of T cell responses to AZD1222 COVID-19 vaccine. Generated by immunoSEQ multiplex PCR, the TCRdb table keeps only in-frame clones and is missing some. This sample has 180,000 or so clones; 85% to 95% occur once, and the top ten carry approximately 0.6%. The sample in question was peripheral blood, obtained on day 0 of AZD1222 vaccination. The receptors stem from an adult in good health.

This chain joins TRBV10-2 and TRBJ1-3; possible D gene TRBD1, 6 bases. Germline V lookup: CDR1 WSHSY, CDR2 SAAADI. CDR3 length: 13 residues. Trimming stripped 6 bases from V and 0 bases from J, with 6 bases between. CDR3 coding DNA: TGCGCCAGCAGACAGGGCTCTGGAAACACCATATATTTT. Translation: CASRQGSGNTIYF.

The V and J genes are TRBV6-5 and TRBJ2-1; 9 nucleotides line up with TRBD1. This CDR3 is 15 amino acids long. The ends lost 6 bases at V and 8 bases at J; junction bases unmatched: 11. The V gene's germline CDR1 is MNHEY and CDR2 SVGAGI. The DNA of the CDR3 is TGTGCCAGCAGCCAGAACCGGGACAGGGCTGATGAGCAGTTCTTC. It codes for CASSQNRDRADEQFF.

This chain uses TRBV7-3 with TRBJ2-2; no firm D call. The length of the CDR3 is 15 residues. Germline CDR1 SGHTA, CDR2 FQGTGA. Trimming left V 0 bases short and J 3 bases short, with 8 bases between. CDR3 bases: TGTGCCAGCAGCTTAACTCGCATTGACACCGGGGAGCTGTTTTTT. It specifies CASSLTRIDTGELFF.

J is TRBJ2-7 and V is TRBV7-2; possible D gene TRBD1, 6 bases. The germline gives CDR1 SGHTA, CDR2 FQGNSA. V was pared by 1 base and J by 5 bases, with 21 bases between. The CDR3 contains 17 residues. The CDR3 here is CASSLVTTGRGKDEQYF. The CDR3 bases are TGTGCCAGCAGCTTAGTAACTACGGGCAGGGGAAAAGACGAGCAGTACTTC.

The CDR3 spells CAWSRGGGINEQFF. The CDR3 region has the DNA TGTGCCTGGAGTCGGGGCGGCGGGATAAATGAGCAGTTCTTC. This chain joins TRBV30 and TRBJ2-1; tentatively, D is TRBD2 (6 bases). Germline CDR1 and CDR2: GTSNPN and SVGIG (reference sequence). V lost 2 bases and J lost 7, with 15 bases in between. This CDR3 has 14 residues. The full variable domain, with the rest looked up from reference TRBV30 and TRBJ2-1, is SQTIHQWPATLVQPVGSPLSLECTVEGTSNPNLYWYRQAAGRGLQLLFYSVGIGQISSEVPQNLSASRPQDRQFILSSKKLLLSDSGFYLCAWSRGGGINEQFFGPGTRLTVL.

The rearrangement links TRBV28 to TRBJ1-1; 7 bases map to TRBD1. CDR3 length: 17 amino acids. Germline loops: CDR1 MDHEN, CDR2 SYDVKM. V was pared by 2 bases and J by 3 bases, with 12 bases of the junction left unmatched. CDR3 residues: CASSLRRGQGGYTEAFF. CDR3 DNA sequence: TGTGCCAGCAGTTTACGGCGCGGGCAGGGGGGATACACTGAAGCTTTCTTT.

The CDR3 sequence is CASSIWGVRDTGELFF. CDR3 sequence (DNA): TGTGCCAGTAGTATATGGGGGGTGCGGGACACCGGGGAGCTGTTTTTT. V and J are TRBV19 and TRBJ2-2; possibly TRBD2 for D (6 bases). Per germline, CDR1 LNHDA and CDR2 SQIVND (reference sequence). This CDR3 comprises 16 residues. V was shortened by 2 bases and J by 3 bases, with 13 bases between the two germline ends.

A few counts support this clone. V and J are TRBV5-1 and TRBJ2-2; D call uncertain. This CDR3 comprises 13 residues. V dropped 4 bases and J dropped 3 bases, with 7 bases sitting between them. Germline V gene lookup returns CDR1 SGHRS and CDR2 YFSETQ. CDR3 nucleotide sequence: TGCGCCAGCAGCCCGGAATACACCGGGGAGCTGTTTTTT. Its protein is CASSPEYTGELFF.

The CDR3 DNA is TGTGCCAGCAGCCCGAGGACCGCTTCAGATACGCAGTATTTT. This translates into CASSPRTASDTQYF. The chain carries TRBV5-4 and TRBJ2-3; no reliable D call. The CDR3 has 14 residues. V lost 4 bases and J lost 4, with 13 bases in between. Germline lookup yields CDR1 SGHNT and CDR2 YYREEE (reference sequence).

The genes are TRBV7-6 and TRBJ1-6; D uncertain. The CDR3 loop spans 14 amino acids. Trimming removed 5 bases at V and 0 bases at J, with 5 bases between. CDR1 SGHVS and CDR2 FNYEAQ come from the germline V gene. The CDR3 loop is CASSLNSYNSPLHF. The CDR3 region has the DNA TGTGCCAGCAGCCTTAACTCCTATAATTCACCCCTCCACTTT.

The chain has TRBV4-1 and TRBJ1-1, with D uncertain. Trimming shortened V by 1 base and J by 3 bases, and 12 bases separated the two germline ends. This CDR3 comprises 15 residues. Germline V gene data show CDR1 as MGHRA and CDR2 as YSYEKL. The CDR3 here is CASSQAEVWDTEAFF. The CDR3 nucleotides read TGCGCCAGCAGCCAAGCCGAGGTCTGGGACACTGAAGCTTTCTTT.

CDR3 residues: CASSLALGGATETQYF. The CDR3 nucleotides read TGTGCCAGCAGCTTAGCGTTGGGGGGAGCGACAGAGACCCAGTACTTC. This chain joins TRBV7-6 and TRBJ2-5; D possibly corresponds to TRBD2 (6 bases). The CDR3 contains 16 residues. The germline V and J ends were trimmed by 0 bases and 4 bases, with 15 bases remaining between them. The germline V gene has CDR1 SGHVS and CDR2 FNYEAQ.

The chain carries TRBV7-3 and TRBJ1-1; perhaps TRBD1 as D (5 bases). The V end lost 3 bases, the J end lost 3 bases, and 14 bases lay between the germline ends. The germline V gene encodes CDR1 SGHTA and CDR2 FQGTGA. The CDR3 spans 15 residues. In DNA form, the CDR3 reads TGTGCCAGCAGCTTTGGCCCGGGGACGGACACTGAAGCTTTCTTT. Amino acids: CASSFGPGTDTEAFF.

The CDR3 reads CASGRLTYNEQFF. DNA for the CDR3: TGTGCTAGTGGCCGACTGACCTACAATGAGCAGTTCTTC. The V call is TRBV12-5, the J call TRBJ2-1, with unresolved D. The germline V gene has CDR1 LGHNT and CDR2 FRNRAP. Trimming left V 6 bases short and J 2 bases short, with 8 bases between. The CDR3 totals 13 residues.

This chain connects TRBV28 to TRBJ1-5; 9 bases are shared with TRBD1. The V gene end was trimmed by 6 bases and the J gene end by 3 bases; junction bases not matched to a gene: 6. There are 15 residues in the CDR3. Germline lookup yields CDR1 MDHEN and CDR2 SYDVKM. The CDR3 DNA reads TGTGCCAGCAGCCCTGGGACAGGGTACAATCAGCCCCAGCATTTT. It is translated as CASSPGTGYNQPQHF.

This chain connects TRBV12-3 or TRBV12-4 to TRBJ2-7; TRBD2 might be the D (6 bases). The CDR3 sequence is 12 residues long. V gave up 6 bases and J gave up 4 bases, with 10 bases separating them. In DNA form, the CDR3 reads TGTGCCAGCAGCCTCGGGAGTTACGAGCAGTACTTC. Translated: CASSLGSYEQYF.

J is TRBJ1-2 and V is TRBV5-4; D remains ambiguous. Germline V gene sequence: CDR1 SGHNT, CDR2 YYREEE (reference sequence). The CDR3 spans 14 residues. Trimming removed 3 bases from V and 2 bases from J, with 11 bases in between. CDR3 sequence: CASSYGWENYGYTF. The CDR3 bases are TGTGCCAGCAGCTACGGATGGGAGAACTATGGCTACACCTTC.

V usage is TRBV14 and J usage is TRBJ1-5; D unclear. The germline V gene has CDR1 SGHDN and CDR2 FVKESK. V dropped 1 base and J dropped 6 bases, with 7 bases sitting between them. This CDR3 spans 13 amino acids. DNA of the CDR3: TGTGCCAGCAGCCAAGGGCCTTCTCAGCCCCAGCATTTT. It yields the protein CASSQGPSQPQHF.

This clone was seen just once. This chain connects TRBV12-3 or TRBV12-4 to TRBJ1-1; D might be TRBD1 (5 bases). Trimming removed 2 bases at V and 11 bases at J, with 12 bases between. The CDR3 is 12 residues long. The CDR3 sequence is CASSLWGEYAFF. The CDR3 coding sequence is TGTGCCAGCAGTTTATGGGGGGAATACGCTTTCTTT.

This chain's CDR3 is CASSSAGTYEQYF. Here the CDR3 DNA reads TGCGCCAGCAGCTCTGCGGGTACCTACGAGCAGTACTTC. V gene TRBV5-1 combines with J gene TRBJ2-7, with D maybe TRBD2 (5 bases). This CDR3 has 13 residues. Germline-derived CDR1 and CDR2 are SGHRS and YFSETQ. Trimming shortened V by 3 bases and J by 2 bases, and 9 bases separated the two germline ends.

The V gene is TRBV19, the J gene TRBJ1-1, with TRBD1 as a possible D gene (5 bases). CDR1 is LNHDA and CDR2 is SQIVND in the germline V gene (reference sequence). The CDR3 totals 14 residues. V was clipped by 3 bases and J by 1 base, with 9 bases between them. The CDR3 here is CASSIGTENTEAFF. CDR3 bases: TGTGCCAGTAGTATCGGGACGGAGAACACTGAAGCTTTCTTT.

The CDR3 here is CASSPRSGLASWAETQYF. Written as DNA, the CDR3 is TGTGCCAGCAGCCCCAGATCTGGGCTAGCCTCCTGGGCTGAGACCCAGTACTTC. The rearrangement joins TRBV7-2 to TRBJ2-5, with D possibly matching TRBD2 (5 bases). The CDR3 contains 18 residues. Trimming stripped 5 bases from V and 5 bases from J, with 27 bases between. Germline V gives CDR1 SGHTA, CDR2 FQGNSA. Supplemented by reference TRBV7-2 and TRBJ2-5, the full variable domain reads GAGVSQSPSNKVTEKGKDVELRCDPISGHTALYWYRQSLGQGLEFLIYFQGNSAPDKSGLPSDRFSAERTGGSVSTLTIQRTQQEDSAVYLCASSPRSGLASWAETQYFGPGTRLLVL.

V gene TRBV18 combines with J gene TRBJ1-1, with 10 bases lining up with TRBD1. This CDR3 is 16 amino acids long. V shed 3 bases and J 2 bases; nucleotides not matched to a gene: 6. Germline CDR1 reads KGHSH; CDR2 reads LQKENI. The CDR3 here is CASSPRQGASNTEAFF. As DNA, the CDR3 is TGTGCCAGCTCACCCAGACAGGGGGCCTCAAACACTGAAGCTTTCTTT. The whole variable domain, filled in from reference TRBV18 and TRBJ1-1, reads NAGVMQNPRHLVRRRGQEARLRCSPMKGHSHVYWYRQLPEEGLKFMVYLQKENIIDESGMPKERFSAEFPKEGPSILRIQQVVRGDSAAYFCASSPRQGASNTEAFFGQGTRLTVV.

This clone was seen a single time. This chain connects TRBV11-2 to TRBJ2-7, with D maybe TRBD2 (6 bases). This CDR3 region has 15 residues. V was cut by 5 bases and J by 4 bases, with 18 bases left in between. The germline V gene encodes CDR1 SGHAT and CDR2 FQNNGV. The CDR3 coding sequence is TGTGCCAGCAGCCCCCCAGTGGGGGGATTTTACGAGCAGTACTTC. The encoded protein is CASSPPVGGFYEQYF.

The gene calls are TRBV6-5 and TRBJ1-2; 8 nucleotides match TRBD1. V trimming: 6 bases; J trimming: 3 bases; junction bases outside the gene matches: 6. Germline V gene lookup returns CDR1 MNHEY and CDR2 SVGAGI. This CDR3 contains 14 residues. CDR3 protein: CASRRQGQDYGYTF. In DNA form, the CDR3 reads TGTGCCAGCAGACGTCAGGGACAGGACTATGGCTACACCTTC.